A selection of T cell receptor beta chains follows, all from one sample in a study of blood T cell repertoires in COVID-19. Assay used: immunoSEQ multiplex PCR; TCRdb lists only in-frame clones, some missing. In the table there are tens of thousands of clones, approximately 78% of which are singletons. The sample comprised peripheral blood. The receptors here all came from a man aged 80 or over with active or convalescent COVID-19. Each CDR3 is given with its conserved first and last residue. The D gene is left open where the match is weak. For some rows the clone size is stated as once, few or many, or as a class when expanded; others skip it.

v_gene	j_gene	abundance	d_gene	CDR3aa	CDR3nt
TRBV6-1	TRBJ1-4	NA	TRBD1	CASSAEGQGGDEKLFF	TGTGCCAGCAGTGCCGAAGGACAGGGCGGCGATGAAAAACTGTTTTTT
TRBV19	TRBJ1-1	once	NA	CASTPVRGGVEAFF	TGTGCCAGTACCCCTGTACGGGGGGGCGTTGAAGCTTTCTTT
TRBV4-2	TRBJ2-2	NA	TRBD2	CASSQEGLSGANTGELFF	TGTGCCAGCAGCCAAGAGGGATTGAGCGGGGCGAACACCGGGGAGCTGTTTTTT
TRBV10-3	TRBJ1-3	NA	NA	CAISESGVEGNTIYF	TGTGCCATCAGTGAATCAGGGGTTGAAGGAAACACCATATATTTT
TRBV5-5	TRBJ2-1	NA	TRBD2	CASSLLAGLGNEQFF	TGTGCCAGCAGCTTATTAGCGGGGTTGGGGAATGAGCAGTTCTTC
TRBV28	TRBJ2-5	NA	TRBD2	CATSLAGVLETQYF	TGTGCCACCTCATTAGCGGGAGTTCTCGAGACCCAGTACTTC
TRBV19	TRBJ1-2	once	NA	CASKIGRSYGYTF	TGTGCCAGTAAAATTGGCAGATCTTATGGCTACACCTTC
TRBV7-2	TRBJ2-7	few	TRBD2	CASSATSGRASYEQYF	TGTGCCAGCAGCGCTACTAGCGGGAGGGCCTCCTACGAGCAGTACTTC
TRBV5-6	TRBJ2-7	NA	NA	CASSLVALTSYEQYF	TGTGCCAGCAGCTTGGTAGCGCTCACGTCCTACGAGCAGTACTTC
TRBV6-5	TRBJ2-1	once	TRBD2	CASRAGLAGAEFF	TGTGCCAGCAGGGCGGGACTAGCGGGAGCGGAGTTCTTC
TRBV27	TRBJ2-3	once	NA	CASSLSTGGTDTQYF	TGTGCCAGCAGTTTATCTACGGGTGGCACAGATACGCAGTATTTT
TRBV27	TRBJ2-2	once	TRBD2	CASLELAGTGELFF	TGTGCCAGCCTCGAATTAGCGGGAACCGGGGAGCTGTTTTTT
TRBV6-2/TRBV6-3	TRBJ1-4	NA	NA	CASSYSNWGPKNEKLFF	TGTGCCAGCAGTTACTCGAATTGGGGGCCTAAAAATGAAAAACTGTTTTTT
TRBV5-1	TRBJ2-1	NA	NA	CASSLSSSYNEQFF	TGCGCCAGCAGCTTATCCAGCTCCTACAATGAGCAGTTCTTC
TRBV19	TRBJ1-6	NA	NA	CASSIENNSPLHF	TGTGCCAGTAGTATTGAGAATAATTCACCCCTCCACTTT
TRBV7-9	TRBJ2-1	NA	TRBD1	CASSLTGRYNEQFF	TGTGCCAGCAGCCTGACAGGGCGTTACAATGAGCAGTTCTTC
TRBV30	TRBJ2-1	NA	TRBD1	CAWSVLGTGLNEQFF	TGTGCCTGGAGTGTACTAGGGACAGGCCTCAATGAGCAGTTCTTC
TRBV7-2	TRBJ2-1	NA	TRBD1	CASSLDRGLHNEQFF	TGTGCCAGCAGCTTAGACAGGGGGCTCCACAATGAGCAGTTCTTC
TRBV2	TRBJ2-7	NA	NA	CASSGVLDSYSYEQYF	TGTGCCAGCAGTGGCGTTTTGGACTCTTACTCCTACGAGCAGTACTTC
TRBV27	TRBJ1-2	once	NA	CASSLGHGGSGYTF	TGTGCCAGCAGTCTGGGACATGGGGGTTCTGGCTACACCTTC
TRBV7-8	TRBJ1-1	NA	TRBD1	CASSYGQVAEAFF	TGTGCCAGCAGCTACGGACAGGTTGCTGAAGCTTTCTTT
TRBV6-1	TRBJ1-1	NA	TRBD1	CASSVRRQGVIGTEAFF	TGTGCCAGCAGTGTAAGAAGACAGGGGGTAATCGGAACTGAAGCTTTCTTT
TRBV11-2	TRBJ2-1	once	NA	CASSSSRGSYNEQFF	TGTGCCAGCAGCTCATCCAGGGGTTCCTACAATGAGCAGTTCTTC